Shown below are 27 T cell receptor beta chains from a single sample sequenced in a study of human T cells and chemical hapten exposure. TCRdb reprocessed the RACE reads via MiXCR and lists one record per CDR3 protein. The table lists 85,000 or so distinct CDR3 sequences, around 10% of them singletons. As to time point: patch test 1, 2 weeks after DPC sensitization. Regarding treatment: therapeutic diphenylcyclopropenone sensitization with weekly scalp DPC. Sequenced here: whole blood, sampled in connection with sensitization to the hapten diphenylcyclopropenone (DPC). These TCRs come from a woman aged 50 to 65 with alopecia areata. Some clones in this sample may be carry-over from other donors' samples.

This clonotype was detected a few times. CDR3 sequence (DNA): TGTGCCAGCAGCCCCCGGACTCGCCACACTGAAGCTTTCTTT. Residues: CASSPRTRHTEAFF. V and J are TRBV9 and TRBJ1-1; D uncertain. The V and J ends lost 4 bases and 3 bases respectively, with 13 bases between them. The CDR3 contains 14 residues. Germline V gene lookup returns CDR1 SGDLS and CDR2 YYNGEE.

This clonotype was counted ten times or more. The V and J genes are TRBV7-8 and TRBJ2-7; D is possibly TRBD1 (5 bases). The V and J ends lost 5 bases and 8 bases respectively, with 13 bases between them. There are 12 residues in the CDR3. CDR1 and CDR2 (germline): SGHVS, FQNEAQ. This CDR3 reads CASSPGPLKQYF. Here the CDR3 DNA reads TGTGCCAGCAGCCCAGGGCCTCTTAAGCAGTACTTC.

This clonotype turned up a few times. This chain uses TRBV12-3 or TRBV12-4 with TRBJ2-1; D possibly corresponds to TRBD1 (6 bases). The CDR3 sequence is 12 residues long. V dropped 6 bases and J dropped 8 bases, with 11 bases sitting between them. The CDR3 nucleotides are TGTGCCAGCAGCTTGAACAGGGATGAGCAGTTCTTC. Amino acids: CASSLNRDEQFF.

By share, this clonotype counts as medium-sized. The chain employs TRBV2 and TRBJ2-7; D might be TRBD1 or TRBD2, each matching 6 bases. V gave up 7 bases and J gave up 5 bases, with 15 bases separating them. CDR1 and CDR2 from the germline V gene are SNHLY and FYNNEI. The CDR3 is made up of 13 amino acids. CDR3 amino acids: CASNNGGTNEQYF. In nucleotides, the CDR3 is TGTGCCAGCAATAACGGGGGCACGAACGAGCAGTACTTC.

This chain links TRBV19 with TRBJ1-5, with 9 nucleotides matching TRBD1. This CDR3 comprises 13 residues. V lost 5 bases to trimming and J lost 6 bases; unmatched junction nucleotides: 2. The germline V gene has CDR1 LNHDA and CDR2 SQIVND (reference sequence). This CDR3 reads CASSGDRAQPQHF. The DNA for the CDR3 is TGTGCCAGTAGTGGGGACAGGGCTCAGCCCCAGCATTTT.

The sample holds a few counts of this clonotype. This chain joins TRBV12-3 or TRBV12-4 and TRBJ2-7; D uncertain. V lost 7 bases, J lost 5 bases, and 21 bases lay in between. The CDR3 is 15 amino acids. This CDR3 is CASTPVGAGDDEQYF. DNA for the CDR3: TGTGCCAGCACCCCGGTGGGCGCAGGAGATGACGAGCAGTACTTC.

The rearrangement joins TRBV3-1 to TRBJ2-3; TRBD2 aligns across 14 bases. Trimming removed 4 bases from V and 3 bases from J; junction bases left unmatched: 9. The CDR3 contains 18 residues. The germline V gene has CDR1 LGHDT and CDR2 YNNKEL (reference sequence). DNA of the CDR3: TGTGCCAGCAGCCGAGGGACTAGCGGGAGTGTCAGGACAGATACGCAGTATTTT. It yields the protein CASSRGTSGSVRTDTQYF.

The CDR3 is CARIQGNTIYF. The CDR3 DNA reads TGTGCCAGAATTCAGGGAAACACCATATATTTT. The rearrangement links TRBV2 to TRBJ1-3; the D is unclear. This CDR3 contains 11 residues. Trimming removed 9 bases from V and 4 bases from J, with 7 bases in between. Germline V lookup: CDR1 SNHLY, CDR2 FYNNEI.

This clonotype was counted only a few times. The V call is TRBV29-1, the J call TRBJ2-5; possibly TRBD2 for D (6 bases). Trimming removed 4 bases at V and 4 bases at J, with 19 bases between. The CDR3 runs 15 residues. CDR1 and CDR2 from the germline V gene are SQVTM and ANQGSEA. CDR3 amino acids: CSVGPPLLAGETQYF. The CDR3 DNA is TGCAGCGTTGGGCCCCCCTTACTAGCAGGAGAGACCCAGTACTTC.

The chain carries TRBV11-2 and TRBJ2-5, with 9 bases identical to TRBD1. The CDR3 length is 16 residues. CDR1 is SGHAT, CDR2 FQNNGV, per germline. Losses at the gene ends were 5 bases for V and 4 bases for J; bases not matched to a gene: 11. CDR3 residues: CASSHTGTGRLETQYF. As DNA, the CDR3 is TGTGCCAGCAGCCACACCGGGACAGGGAGGCTAGAGACCCAGTACTTC. The variable domain in full, with the rest retrieved from reference TRBV11-2 and TRBJ2-5, is EAGVAQSPRYKIIEKRQSVAFWCNPISGHATLYWYQQILGQGPKLLIQFQNNGVVDDSQLPKDRFSAERLKGVDSTLKIQPAKLEDSAVYLCASSHTGTGRLETQYFGPGTRLLVL.

The genes are TRBV7-2 and TRBJ1-1; D is uncertain. Trimming left V 5 bases short and J 6 bases short, with 19 bases between. Per germline, CDR1 SGHTA and CDR2 FQGNSA. CDR3 length: 15 residues. CDR3 sequence: CASSPYGPAGAEAFF. CDR3 bases: TGTGCCAGCAGCCCGTACGGCCCCGCTGGCGCTGAAGCTTTCTTT.

This clonotype was recorded a few times. The CDR3 DNA follows: TGTGCCAGCTGTCAGGGCACTGGAAACACCATATATTTT. Its translation: CASCQGTGNTIYF. The J gene is TRBJ1-3, the V gene TRBV2; a weak D match, TRBD1 (5 bases). The CDR3 has 13 residues. The ends were cut back, 8 bases at V and 2 bases at J, with 10 bases in the middle. Germline-derived CDR1 and CDR2 are SNHLY and FYNNEI.

This clonotype was detected ten times or more. The chain couples TRBV4-2 to TRBJ2-7; D call uncertain. The V gene lost 3 bases and the J gene lost 3 bases, with 9 bases spanning the gap. The CDR3 consists of 13 residues. CDR1 is LGHNA, CDR2 YNFKEQ, per germline. Here the CDR3 reads CASSQAPSYEQYF. The CDR3, as DNA: TGTGCCAGCAGCCAGGCCCCCAGCTACGAGCAGTACTTC.

V and J are TRBV9 and TRBJ2-1; D tentatively fits TRBD1 or TRBD2 (5 bases each). V was shortened by 1 base and J by 5 bases, with 16 bases between the two germline ends. The CDR3 contains 16 residues. CDR1 and CDR2 from the germline V gene are SGDLS and YYNGEE. CDR3 residues: CASSVIPGPTNNEQFF. Written as DNA, the CDR3 is TGTGCCAGCAGCGTAATTCCGGGACCCACAAACAATGAGCAGTTCTTC.

This clonotype was counted many times. The chain is built from TRBV6-2 or TRBV6-3 and TRBJ2-7, with TRBD2 matching over 7 bases. V dropped 6 bases and J dropped 2; count of bases not matched to a gene: 10. CDR3 length: 15 residues. Per germline, CDR1 MNHEY and CDR2 SVGEGT. Written as DNA, the CDR3 is TGTGCCAGCAGGTCCTCTGGCGGGGGAACCTACGAGCAGTACTTC. Protein sequence: CASRSSGGGTYEQYF.

The genes are TRBV20-1 and TRBJ2-3; TRBD2 matches at 9 bases. The CDR3 has 17 residues. V lost 0 bases and J lost 5; bases outside the gene matches: 12. Germline V gene sequence: CDR1 DFQATT, CDR2 SNEGSKA (reference sequence). CDR3 region: CSARDRSGGSFRDTQYF. The CDR3 DNA reads TGCAGTGCTAGAGATAGAAGCGGGGGGTCGTTCAGAGATACGCAGTATTTT.

The CDR3 region is CASSYSAKGGNQPQHF. CDR3 sequence (DNA): TGTGCCAGCAGTTACTCGGCGAAAGGGGGCAATCAGCCCCAGCATTTT. The rearrangement joins TRBV6-2 or TRBV6-3 to TRBJ1-5, with a tentative D call TRBD1 (5 bases). The V and J ends lost 0 bases and 2 bases respectively, with 11 bases between them. Germline V CDR1 and CDR2: MNHEY, SVGEGT. This CDR3 has 16 residues.

This clonotype was counted ten times or more. CDR3 protein: CASSLKMRTGESPLHF. The CDR3 nucleotides are TGTGCCAGCAGCTTAAAGATGCGGACAGGGGAATCACCCCTCCACTTT. The genes are TRBV7-3 and TRBJ1-6, with 9 bases aligning to TRBD1. The CDR3 loop spans 16 amino acids. Looked up from germline, CDR1 is SGHTA and CDR2 is FQGTGA. V gave up 1 base and J gave up 10 bases; unmatched junction bases: 8.

This sequence joins TRBV29-1 and TRBJ2-2; 8 bases map to TRBD1. With V trimmed by 6 bases and J by 1 base, 10 bases remained unmatched. CDR1 is SQVTM, CDR2 ANQGSEA, per germline. The CDR3 covers 16 residues. The CDR3 sequence is CSVPGFGTGNTGELFF. As DNA, the CDR3 is TGCAGCGTCCCCGGGTTCGGGACAGGGAACACCGGGGAGCTGTTTTTT.

This clonotype was recorded at least ten times. The V call is TRBV2, the J call TRBJ1-2; D gene unclear. Germline V gene lookup returns CDR1 SNHLY and CDR2 FYNNEI. V was clipped by 6 bases and J by 2 bases, with 10 bases between them. The CDR3 totals 13 residues. CDR3 in amino acids: CASSLTVNYGYTF. In DNA, the CDR3 is TGTGCCAGCAGCCTTACAGTAAACTATGGCTACACCTTC. Together with reference TRBV2 and TRBJ1-2, the CDR3 gives the full variable domain: EPEVTQTPSHQVTQMGQEVILRCVPISNHLYFYWYRQILGQKVEFLVSFYNNEISEKSEIFDDQFSVERPDGSNFTLKIRSTKLEDSAMYFCASSLTVNYGYTFGSGTRLTVV.

This clonotype was found many times. This chain uses TRBV29-1 with TRBJ2-7; 8 nucleotides match TRBD1. Germline V gene lookup returns CDR1 SQVTM and CDR2 ANQGSEA. The CDR3 has 13 amino acids. V lost 7 bases and J lost 7; bases outside the gene matches: 12. The CDR3 DNA follows: TGCAGCGCTCACAGGACAGGGTCGCAAGAGCAGTACTTC. It codes for CSAHRTGSQEQYF.

This clonotype was detected a few times. The chain links TRBV7-9 to TRBJ1-1; D perhaps matches TRBD1 (5 bases). V lost 3 bases and J 7 bases, leaving 9 bases between the germline ends. The germline CDR1 and CDR2 sequences are SEHNR and FQNEAQ (reference sequence). This CDR3 spans 12 amino acids. CDR3 loop: CASSLVGDEAFF. CDR3 sequence (DNA): TGTGCCAGCAGCTTGGTGGGGGATGAAGCTTTCTTT.

Ten or more counts support this clonotype. The chain carries TRBV21-1 and TRBJ1-5; the table's D call, TRBD1, was not checked against the DNA. TRBV21-1 is labeled a pseudogene. This CDR3 contains 16 residues. CDR3 residues: CASSKGIDRDHQPQHF. CDR3 nucleotides: TGTGCCAGCAGCAAAGGGATTGACAGGGATCACCAGCCCCAGCATTTT.

At least ten counts were recorded for this clonotype. This sequence joins TRBV2 and TRBJ2-1; 9 bases line up with TRBD1. From germline, CDR1 is SNHLY and CDR2 FYNNEI. Trimming removed 6 bases from V and 8 bases from J; junction bases left unmatched: 8. The CDR3 sequence is 14 residues long. The CDR3 DNA reads as TGTGCCAGCAGGACACAGGGGGCTACAGATGAGCAGTTCTTC. It encodes CASRTQGATDEQFF.

This clonotype has a count of ten or more. This chain uses TRBV28 with TRBJ1-5, with 7 nucleotides matching TRBD1. The germline V gene has CDR1 MDHEN and CDR2 SYDVKM. V trimming: 8 bases; J trimming: 4 bases; junction bases outside the gene matches: 2. The CDR3 covers 12 residues. The DNA for the CDR3 is TGTGCCAGCCGGGACAGTAATCAGCCCCAGCATTTT. Its translation: CASRDSNQPQHF.

The chain is built from TRBV6-6 and TRBJ2-7, with 12 positions matching TRBD2. The CDR3 length is 13 residues. Trimming removed 8 bases from V and 3 bases from J; junction bases left unmatched: 2. Germline V gene lookup returns CDR1 MNHNY and CDR2 SVGAGI (reference sequence). The chain's CDR3 is CASGLAGNYEQYF. CDR3 DNA sequence: TGTGCCAGCGGACTAGCGGGAAACTACGAGCAGTACTTC.

This chain joins TRBV24-1 and TRBJ2-2; D is uncertain. CDR3 length: 14 residues. The V end was cut by 5 bases, the J end by 4 bases, with 10 bases between. The germline V gene encodes CDR1 KGHDR and CDR2 SFDVKD. For the CDR3, the DNA is TGTGCCACCAGTGCTCCCGTGGGCACCGGGGAGCTGTTTTTT. Its translation is CATSAPVGTGELFF.